A selection of T cell receptor beta chains follows, all from one sample in a study of OX40 agonist ivuxolimab in advanced cancers. Method: immunoSEQ multiplex PCR; TCRdb's copy keeps in-frame clones and lacks some. This table has about 89,000 clones, approximately 91% appearing once. Here the sequenced sample was CD4+ or CD8+ T cells sorted from blood, taken in a trial of the OX40 agonist ivuxolimab. The receptors here all came from an adult with an advanced solid tumor such as melanoma, head and neck, liver or kidney cancer. The CDR3 runs from the conserved cysteine through the conserved F or W. Fields, in order: CDR3 protein, CDR3 DNA, V gene, J gene, clone size, D gene. D genes are given only for firm matches. The size field is filled for only some rows; it gives once, few, many or a size class.

CDR3aa: CASSSSLNNSPLHF
CDR3nt: TGTGCCAGCAGCTCGAGTCTGAATAATTCACCCCTCCACTTT
v_gene: TRBV9
j_gene: TRBJ1-6
abundance: many
d_gene: -

CDR3aa: CASSVGDRVYGYTF
CDR3nt: TGTGCCAGCAGCGTAGGGGACAGGGTCTATGGCTACACCTTC
v_gene: TRBV9
j_gene: TRBJ1-2
abundance: -
d_gene: TRBD1

CDR3aa: CASSDGITGSRKAFF
CDR3nt: TGTGCCAGCAGTGACGGCATCACAGGGAGTCGAAAAGCTTTCTTT
v_gene: TRBV6-1
j_gene: TRBJ1-1
abundance: -
d_gene: -

CDR3aa: CASFPRGRNTEAFF
CDR3nt: TGTGCCAGCTTCCCCCGGGGGAGGAACACTGAAGCTTTCTTT
v_gene: TRBV6-1
j_gene: TRBJ1-1
abundance: -
d_gene: -

CDR3aa: CASIQSPGDTDTQYF
CDR3nt: TGTGCCAGCATCCAATCCCCAGGGGACACAGATACGCAGTATTTT
v_gene: TRBV21-1
j_gene: TRBJ2-3
abundance: few
d_gene: -

CDR3aa: CASSAQPGQGNTGELFF
CDR3nt: TGTGCCAGTAGTGCCCAACCGGGACAGGGAAACACCGGGGAGCTGTTTTTT
v_gene: TRBV19
j_gene: TRBJ2-2
abundance: -
d_gene: TRBD1

CDR3aa: CASSQEERQGVGYTF
CDR3nt: TGTGCCAGCAGCCAAGAGGAACGACAGGGGGTAGGCTACACCTTC
v_gene: TRBV7-2
j_gene: TRBJ1-2
abundance: -
d_gene: TRBD1

CDR3aa: CASSGGDSGNTIYF
CDR3nt: TGCGCCAGCAGCGGGGGGGACAGTGGAAACACCATATATTTT
v_gene: TRBV5-1
j_gene: TRBJ1-3
abundance: -
d_gene: TRBD1

CDR3aa: CASSDSVPGLAGHPQSSYEQYF
CDR3nt: TGTGCCAGCAGTGACTCCGTTCCGGGACTAGCGGGGCACCCCCAAAGCTCCTACGAGCAGTACTTC
v_gene: TRBV6-4
j_gene: TRBJ2-7
abundance: -
d_gene: TRBD2

CDR3aa: CASSPGTGNTEAFF
CDR3nt: TGTGCCAGCAGCCCGGGGACGGGGAACACTGAAGCTTTCTTT
v_gene: TRBV11-3
j_gene: TRBJ1-1
abundance: -
d_gene: -

CDR3aa: CASSLVGLNYGYTF
CDR3nt: TGCGCCAGCAGCTTGGTAGGGTTAAACTATGGCTACACCTTC
v_gene: TRBV5-1
j_gene: TRBJ1-2
abundance: -
d_gene: -

CDR3aa: CASSSLGRGGTDTQYF
CDR3nt: TGTGCCAGCAGCTCCCTCGGGCGGGGGGGCACAGATACGCAGTATTTT
v_gene: TRBV6-6
j_gene: TRBJ2-3
abundance: -
d_gene: TRBD2

CDR3aa: CASRQGAGPLNYGYTF
CDR3nt: TGCGCCAGCCGACAGGGGGCAGGACCTCTAAACTATGGCTACACCTTC
v_gene: TRBV5-1
j_gene: TRBJ1-2
abundance: -
d_gene: TRBD1

CDR3aa: CASSLDRSNQPQHF
CDR3nt: TGTGCCAGCAGCTTAGACAGGAGCAATCAGCCCCAGCATTTT
v_gene: TRBV7-9
j_gene: TRBJ1-5
abundance: -
d_gene: -

CDR3aa: CASSSTWGEQFF
CDR3nt: TGTGCCAGCAGCTCTACCTGGGGCGAGCAGTTCTTC
v_gene: TRBV5-4
j_gene: TRBJ2-1
abundance: -
d_gene: -

CDR3aa: CSGAQGSEQYF
CDR3nt: TGCAGCGGGGCGCAGGGAAGCGAGCAGTACTTC
v_gene: TRBV29-1
j_gene: TRBJ2-7
abundance: medium-sized
d_gene: -

CDR3aa: CSAQGRGTEAFF
CDR3nt: TGCAGCGCGCAGGGTCGAGGCACTGAAGCTTTCTTT
v_gene: TRBV29-1
j_gene: TRBJ1-1
abundance: -
d_gene: -

CDR3aa: CASSLLRDGHYEQYF
CDR3nt: TGTGCCAGCAGCTTACTCCGGGACGGACACTACGAGCAGTACTTC
v_gene: TRBV13
j_gene: TRBJ2-7
abundance: -
d_gene: -

CDR3aa: CASSFWGTGSNNEQFF
CDR3nt: TGTGCCAGCAGTTTTTGGGGGACAGGGTCAAACAATGAGCAGTTCTTC
v_gene: TRBV27
j_gene: TRBJ2-1
abundance: few
d_gene: TRBD1

CDR3aa: CASSWPGGLSGELFF
CDR3nt: TGCGCCAGCAGCTGGCCGGGAGGCTTGTCCGGGGAGCTGTTTTTT
v_gene: TRBV5-1
j_gene: TRBJ2-2
abundance: -
d_gene: TRBD2

CDR3aa: CASSPRTGSDEQYF
CDR3nt: TGCGCCAGCAGCCCACGGACAGGGAGTGACGAGCAGTACTTC
v_gene: TRBV5-1
j_gene: TRBJ2-7
abundance: -
d_gene: TRBD1

CDR3aa: CASSLVQPYGYTF
CDR3nt: TGTGCCAGCAGCTTAGTACAGCCCTATGGCTACACCTTC
v_gene: TRBV7-9
j_gene: TRBJ1-2
abundance: -
d_gene: -

CDR3aa: CASSASSGWSSYNEQFF
CDR3nt: TGTGCCAGCAGCGCCTCTAGCGGGTGGAGCTCCTACAATGAGCAGTTCTTC
v_gene: TRBV9
j_gene: TRBJ2-1
abundance: -
d_gene: TRBD2

CDR3aa: CASSLMAAHRGAYEQYF
CDR3nt: TGTGCCAGCAGCTTAATGGCGGCACACAGGGGGGCCTACGAGCAGTACTTC
v_gene: TRBV7-6
j_gene: TRBJ2-7
abundance: few
d_gene: TRBD1

CDR3aa: CASSLDRDPNEKLFF
CDR3nt: TGTGCCAGCAGCCTAGACAGGGATCCTAATGAAAAACTGTTTTTT
v_gene: TRBV5-4
j_gene: TRBJ1-4
abundance: -
d_gene: TRBD1

CDR3aa: CASRDRGNYGYTF
CDR3nt: TGTGCCAGTCGGGACAGGGGGAACTATGGCTACACCTTC
v_gene: TRBV2
j_gene: TRBJ1-2
abundance: -
d_gene: TRBD1

CDR3aa: CASSRQGNQAEQYF
CDR3nt: TGTGCCAGCAGCCGACAGGGAAACCAGGCCGAGCAGTACTTC
v_gene: TRBV7-2
j_gene: TRBJ2-7
abundance: -
d_gene: TRBD1

CDR3aa: CASSLGSLEQYF
CDR3nt: TGTGCCAGCAGCCTTGGATCCCTCGAGCAGTACTTC
v_gene: TRBV14
j_gene: TRBJ2-7
abundance: -
d_gene: -

CDR3aa: CATSRADWGYTF
CDR3nt: TGTGCCACCAGCAGAGCAGATTGGGGCTACACCTTC
v_gene: TRBV15
j_gene: TRBJ1-2
abundance: -
d_gene: -

CDR3aa: CASSPRTGGLTGELFF
CDR3nt: TGTGCCAGCAGCCCTCGGACAGGGGGCTTGACCGGGGAGCTGTTTTTT
v_gene: TRBV7-9
j_gene: TRBJ2-2
abundance: few
d_gene: TRBD1

CDR3aa: CASSIGMGGRTYEQYF
CDR3nt: TGTGCCAGTAGTATAGGTATGGGGGGTAGGACCTACGAGCAGTACTTC
v_gene: TRBV19
j_gene: TRBJ2-7
abundance: -
d_gene: -

CDR3aa: CASSIGGLNQPQHF
CDR3nt: TGTGCCAGCAGTATAGGAGGTTTGAATCAGCCCCAGCATTTT
v_gene: TRBV27
j_gene: TRBJ1-5
abundance: -
d_gene: -

CDR3aa: CATSRVGQQETQYF
CDR3nt: TGTGCCACCAGCAGAGTTGGCCAACAAGAGACCCAGTACTTC
v_gene: TRBV15
j_gene: TRBJ2-5
abundance: -
d_gene: -

CDR3aa: CASSQGQGNTEAFF
CDR3nt: TGTGCCAGCTCACAGGGACAGGGTAACACTGAAGCTTTCTTT
v_gene: TRBV18
j_gene: TRBJ1-1
abundance: -
d_gene: TRBD1

CDR3aa: CASSLGSGFQETQYF
CDR3nt: TGTGCCAGCAGCTTGGGGTCTGGATTCCAAGAGACCCAGTACTTC
v_gene: TRBV5-4
j_gene: TRBJ2-5
abundance: -
d_gene: -

CDR3aa: CASSRLRDYPSTDTQYF
CDR3nt: TGTGCCAGCAGCCGCCTCCGGGACTACCCTAGCACAGATACGCAGTATTTT
v_gene: TRBV11-2
j_gene: TRBJ2-3
abundance: -
d_gene: TRBD2

CDR3aa: CASSAGQSRPQHF
CDR3nt: TGTGCCAGTAGCGCCGGACAGTCTAGGCCCCAGCATTTT
v_gene: TRBV19
j_gene: TRBJ1-5
abundance: -
d_gene: -

CDR3aa: CASSLRSGPDTQYF
CDR3nt: TGTGCCAGCAGCTTAAGGTCAGGGCCAGATACGCAGTATTTT
v_gene: TRBV11-2
j_gene: TRBJ2-3
abundance: once
d_gene: -

CDR3aa: CASSLGPSVNSPLHF
CDR3nt: TGTGCCAGCAGCTTAGGGCCTAGTGTGAATTCACCCCTCCACTTT
v_gene: TRBV7-2
j_gene: TRBJ1-6
abundance: -
d_gene: -

CDR3aa: CASSLGPSNQPQHF
CDR3nt: TGTGCCAGCAGTTTAGGTCCTAGCAATCAGCCCCAGCATTTT
v_gene: TRBV28
j_gene: TRBJ1-5
abundance: -
d_gene: -

CDR3aa: CASSVRGQGFDEQYF
CDR3nt: TGTGCCAGCAGTGTTCGGGGACAGGGCTTTGACGAGCAGTACTTC
v_gene: TRBV6-1
j_gene: TRBJ2-7
abundance: -
d_gene: TRBD1

CDR3aa: CASSLLGTGLNEKLFF
CDR3nt: TGTGCCAGCAGCTTATTAGGGACAGGGCTTAATGAAAAACTGTTTTTT
v_gene: TRBV7-9
j_gene: TRBJ1-4
abundance: -
d_gene: TRBD1

CDR3aa: CASSRWGTSGADTQYF
CDR3nt: TGCGCCAGCAGCCGCTGGGGGACCAGCGGCGCAGATACGCAGTATTTT
v_gene: TRBV5-1
j_gene: TRBJ2-3
abundance: -
d_gene: -

CDR3aa: CASSLGAYNSPLHF
CDR3nt: TGTGCCAGCAGCCTAGGGGCCTATAATTCACCCCTCCACTTT
v_gene: TRBV7-2
j_gene: TRBJ1-6
abundance: once
d_gene: -

CDR3aa: CASSLVGRGGGYTF
CDR3nt: TGTGCCAGCAGCTTGGTAGGCAGGGGAGGTGGCTACACCTTC
v_gene: TRBV7-9
j_gene: TRBJ1-2
abundance: -
d_gene: -

CDR3aa: CASSSAPLAGGIYEQYF
CDR3nt: TGTGCCAGCAGCTCGGCACCTCTAGCGGGGGGGATCTACGAGCAGTACTTC
v_gene: TRBV7-2
j_gene: TRBJ2-7
abundance: -
d_gene: TRBD2

CDR3aa: CALDTAVYNEQFF
CDR3nt: TGTGCCTTGGACACCGCAGTATACAATGAGCAGTTCTTC
v_gene: TRBV30
j_gene: TRBJ2-1
abundance: -
d_gene: -

CDR3aa: CASSFGALSTYNEQFF
CDR3nt: TGTGCCAGCAGCTTCGGGGCATTATCCACTTACAATGAGCAGTTCTTC
v_gene: TRBV11-2
j_gene: TRBJ2-1
abundance: -
d_gene: -

CDR3aa: CASSVAGSGETQYF
CDR3nt: TGTGCCAGCAGCGTGGCAGGGTCGGGAGAGACCCAGTACTTC
v_gene: TRBV9
j_gene: TRBJ2-5
abundance: -
d_gene: -

CDR3aa: CASSPGGVVGQNTGELFF
CDR3nt: TGTGCCAGCAGCCCAGGGGGGGTGGTCGGGCAAAACACCGGGGAGCTGTTTTTT
v_gene: TRBV4-2
j_gene: TRBJ2-2
abundance: -
d_gene: -

CDR3aa: CASSIGAFGWSVEETQYF
CDR3nt: TGTGCCAGTAGTATCGGGGCGTTTGGGTGGTCGGTGGAAGAGACCCAGTACTTC
v_gene: TRBV19
j_gene: TRBJ2-5
abundance: -
d_gene: -

CDR3aa: CASQRAYEQYF
CDR3nt: TGTGCCAGCCAGAGGGCCTACGAGCAGTACTTC
v_gene: TRBV25-1
j_gene: TRBJ2-7
abundance: -
d_gene: -

CDR3aa: CAWSTGFLAGEQYF
CDR3nt: TGTGCCTGGAGTACAGGGTTTTTGGCCGGCGAGCAGTACTTC
v_gene: TRBV30
j_gene: TRBJ2-7
abundance: -
d_gene: -

CDR3aa: CAISASPGPRDGYTF
CDR3nt: TGTGCCATCAGTGCGTCCCCCGGACCTCGTGACGGCTACACCTTC
v_gene: TRBV10-3
j_gene: TRBJ1-2
abundance: -
d_gene: -

CDR3aa: CASSDRGTNEKLFF
CDR3nt: TGTGCCAGCAGTGACAGGGGCACTAATGAAAAACTGTTTTTT
v_gene: TRBV6-5
j_gene: TRBJ1-4
abundance: -
d_gene: TRBD1